Shown below are 14 T cell receptor beta chains from a single sample sequenced in a study of T cell clonality in common variable immunodeficiency. Produced via immunoSEQ multiplex PCR; TCRdb's table is partial and in-frame only. This sample carries tens of thousands of clones, none of them present only once. The sequencing input was peripheral blood mononuclear cells. The receptor set was obtained from a person aged 18-70 years in good health.

This clone was counted at least ten times. The CDR3 end is not reached by the read, which stops 3 residues before it; the germline J gene fills it in. The J gene is TRBJ1-2, the V gene TRBV4-1; D is uncertain. From germline, CDR1 is MGHRA and CDR2 YSYEKL. The CDR3 length is 15 residues. The covered CDR3 bases are TGCGCCAGCAGCCAAGATCTCTCACCCTATAAGGGC. Its protein is CASSQDLSPYKG. The complete CDR3 sequence is CASSQDLSPYKGYTF.

This clone was seen many times. The read stops 3 residues short of the end of the CDR3; the missing end is completed from the germline J gene. This chain links TRBV24-1 with TRBJ2-2, with D tentatively TRBD2 (5 bases). Trimming stripped 6 bases from V and 2 bases from J, with 6 bases between. The CDR3 is made up of 13 amino acids. The germline V gene encodes CDR1 KGHDR and CDR2 SFDVKD. The sequenced CDR3 bases are TGTGCCACCAGTAGCGGAAACACCGGGGAG. It encodes CATSSGNTGE. The whole CDR3 protein reads CATSSGNTGELFF.

This clone came up many times. The CDR3 end lies 3 residues beyond the end of the read and is filled in from the germline J gene. The chain couples TRBV20-1 to TRBJ2-3; TRBD2 agrees at 8 bases. The CDR3 has 14 residues. Germline assignment: CDR1 DFQATT and CDR2 SNEGSKA (reference sequence). Unmatched junction bases numbered 3, after V lost 3 bases and J lost 1 base. The sequenced CDR3 bases are TGCAGTGCTAGTACAGCGGGAGGCACAGATACG. Protein product: CSASTAGGTDT. The entire CDR3 is CSASTAGGTDTQYF.

This clone qualifies as medium-sized. From the germline J gene comes the end of the CDR3, since the read stops 3 residues before it. The chain recombines TRBV19 with TRBJ2-3, with TRBD2 matching over 10 bases. The V and J ends lost 4 bases and 1 base, in that order; junction bases with no gene match: 8. CDR3 length: 17 amino acids. Germline CDR1 is LNHDA and CDR2 is SQIVND (reference sequence). The CDR3 is CASSTGASGGRTDTQYF. The DNA read from the CDR3 is TGTGCCAGTAGTACCGGGGCTAGCGGGGGTCGCACAGATACG.

This clone has ten or more counts. The sequence runs out 3 residues before the end of the CDR3; the remainder is reconstructed from the germline J gene. This chain links TRBV5-6 with TRBJ1-2; 8 nucleotides line up with TRBD1. The V gene's germline CDR1 is SGHDT and CDR2 YYEEEE. Trimming removed 3 bases from V and 6 bases from J; junction bases left unmatched: 7. There are 14 residues in the CDR3. Incomplete CDR3 DNA: TGTGCCAGCAGCTCCGAAGTGGGACAGGATGGC. It yields the protein CASSSEVGQDG. The CDR3 reads in full as CASSSEVGQDGYTF.

This clone was recorded at least ten times. From the germline J gene comes the end of the CDR3, since the read stops 3 residues before it. This chain connects TRBV20-1 to TRBJ1-3; TRBD1 matches 10 bases. CDR1 is DFQATT and CDR2 is SNEGSKA in the germline V gene (reference sequence). This CDR3 region has 19 residues. Trimming removed 0 bases from V and 0 bases from J; junction bases left unmatched: 11. CDR3 DNA (partial): TGCAGTGCTAGAGAGGGGGACAGGGGACCCGAGAGCTCTGGAAACACC. Its translation: CSAREGDRGPESSGNT. The whole CDR3 protein is CSAREGDRGPESSGNTIYF.

At least ten counts were recorded for this clone. The CDR3 is CASSLRGGARRGTMNTEAFF. The sequenced CDR3 bases are TGTGCCAGCAGCCTACGGGGGGGGGCAAGACGCGGGACGATGAACACTGAA. The chain couples TRBV4-2 to TRBJ1-1; D perhaps matches TRBD1 (6 bases). Sequencing ends 3 residues short of the CDR3 end; the germline J gene provides the rest. Looked up from germline, CDR1 is LGHNA and CDR2 is YNFKEQ. The CDR3 totals 20 residues. V dropped 4 bases and J dropped 0 bases, with 27 bases sitting between them.

This clone was seen many times. The read terminates 3 residues before the CDR3 end, so the remaining end is supplied by the germline J gene. The gene calls are TRBV6-2 or TRBV6-3 and TRBJ2-2, with TRBD2 matching over 8 bases. Losses at the gene ends were 7 bases for V and 8 bases for J; bases not matched to a gene: 18. This CDR3 is built from 17 residues. CDR1 is MNHEY, CDR2 SVGEGT, per germline. The sequenced part of the CDR3 DNA is TGTGCCAGCACTCGAAGTGGAGGGCTAGCGGGCCCTGGGGAG. The encoded protein is CASTRSGGLAGPGE. The complete CDR3 sequence is CASTRSGGLAGPGELFF.

This clone was observed at least ten times. The CDR3 DNA, read in part, is TGTGCCATCAGGGCCGAAAACACTGAA. It specifies CAIRAENTE. The whole CDR3 reads CAIRAENTEAFF. The V call is TRBV10-3, the J call TRBJ1-1; D remains unclear. The CDR3 end falls 3 residues outside the read, so it is completed with the germline J gene. Deletions cut 6 bases from V and 2 bases from J, with 7 bases between. The V gene's germline CDR1 is ENHRY and CDR2 SYGVKD. This CDR3 has 12 residues.

Ten or more counts support this clone. The read stops 3 residues short of the end of the CDR3; the missing end is completed from the germline J gene. This chain joins TRBV29-1 and TRBJ2-7; 10 positions match TRBD2. This CDR3 spans 16 amino acids. Trimming removed 1 base from V and 2 bases from J; junction bases left unmatched: 8. The germline CDR1 and CDR2 sequences are SQVTM and ANQGSEA. This CDR3 is CSVEGLAGLRPYEQYF. The CDR3 bases that were read are TGCAGCGTTGAAGGACTAGCGGGCCTAAGGCCCTACGAG.

In its sample, this clone was seen many times. The read terminates 3 residues ahead of where the CDR3 ends, so the germline J gene completes it. The rearrangement links TRBV19 to TRBJ2-7; D not certain. From germline, CDR1 is LNHDA and CDR2 SQIVND (reference sequence). V was clipped by 3 bases and J by 1 base, with 7 bases between them. CDR3 length equals 13 residues. CDR3 sequence: CASSIKRSYEQYF. Incomplete CDR3 DNA: TGTGCCAGTAGTATTAAGCGTTCCTACGAG. The full variable domain, rest sourced from reference TRBV19 and TRBJ2-7, is DGGITQSPKYLFRKEGQNVTLSCEQNLNHDAMYWYRQDPGQGLRLIYYSQIVNDFQKGDIAEGYSVSREKKESFPLTVTSAQKNPTAFYLCASSIKRSYEQYFGPGTRLTVT.

This clone was seen at least ten times. The missing CDR3 end, 3 residues past where the read stops, is filled in from the germline J gene. The chain recombines TRBV14 with TRBJ2-7; D assignment may be TRBD1 or TRBD2 (5 bases each). CDR3 length equals 14 residues. V lost 5 bases and J 2 bases, leaving 13 bases between the germline ends. CDR1 SGHDN and CDR2 FVKESK come from the germline V gene. The sequenced part of the CDR3 DNA is TGTGCCAGCAGCTCCCGAGGGGAAACCTACGAG. It translates to CASSSRGETYE. The complete CDR3 protein is CASSSRGETYEQYF.

This clone has a count of ten or more. The read ends 3 residues before the CDR3 terminus; that terminus is restored from the germline J gene. This chain uses TRBV19 with TRBJ1-1; the D is unclear. Trimming took off 4 bases at V and 2 bases at J, with 8 bases between the two ends. CDR1 is LNHDA, CDR2 SQIVND, per germline (reference sequence). This CDR3 is 13 amino acids long. CDR3 DNA, as far as it was read: TGTGCCAGTAGTAAAGACTATAACACTGAA. Translated: CASSKDYNTE. The CDR3 as a whole reads CASSKDYNTEAFF.

In this sample, this clone turned up many times. With the read ending 3 residues before the CDR3 end, the germline J gene is used to fill in that end. The V gene is TRBV19, the J gene TRBJ2-1; the match to TRBD1 covers 8 bases. From germline, CDR1 is LNHDA and CDR2 SQIVND (reference sequence). The CDR3 runs 14 residues. The ends lost 3 bases at V and 6 bases at J; junction bases unmatched: 4. Here the CDR3 reads CASSIRTGRNEQFF. CDR3 DNA, as far as it was read: TGTGCCAGTAGTATCCGGACAGGGCGCAATGAG.